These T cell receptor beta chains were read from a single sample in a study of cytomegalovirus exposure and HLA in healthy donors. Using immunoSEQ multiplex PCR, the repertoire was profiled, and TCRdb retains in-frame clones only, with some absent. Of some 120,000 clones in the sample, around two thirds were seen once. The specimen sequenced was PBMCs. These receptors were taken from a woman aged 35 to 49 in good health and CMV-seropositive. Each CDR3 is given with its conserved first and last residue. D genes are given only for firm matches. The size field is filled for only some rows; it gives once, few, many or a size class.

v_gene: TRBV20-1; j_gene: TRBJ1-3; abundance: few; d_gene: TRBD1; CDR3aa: CSAMTGDTIYF; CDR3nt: TGCAGTGCTATGACAGGGGACACCATATATTTT
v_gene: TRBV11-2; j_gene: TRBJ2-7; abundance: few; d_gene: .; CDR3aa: CASSTGVSYEQYF; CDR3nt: TGTGCCAGCAGTACCGGGGTCTCCTACGAGCAGTACTTC
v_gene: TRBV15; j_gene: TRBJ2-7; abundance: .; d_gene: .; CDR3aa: CATSRDRRGNYEQYF; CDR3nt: TGTGCCACCAGCAGAGATCGGAGGGGAAACTACGAGCAGTACTTC
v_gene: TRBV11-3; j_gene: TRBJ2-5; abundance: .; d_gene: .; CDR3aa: CASRRTSTPQETQYF; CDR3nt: TGTGCCAGCAGGCGAACTAGCACCCCACAAGAGACCCAGTACTTC
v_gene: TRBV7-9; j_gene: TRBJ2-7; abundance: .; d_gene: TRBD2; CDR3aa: CASSLAGGLASYEQYF; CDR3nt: TGTGCCAGCAGCTTAGCGGGGGGACTAGCATCCTACGAGCAGTACTTC
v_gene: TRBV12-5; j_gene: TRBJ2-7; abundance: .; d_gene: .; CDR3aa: CASGPSQNSYEQYF; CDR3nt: TGTGCTAGTGGCCCTTCGCAGAACTCCTACGAGCAGTACTTC
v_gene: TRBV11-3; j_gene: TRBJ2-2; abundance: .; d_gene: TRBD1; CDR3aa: CASSSDRGNTGELFF; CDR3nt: TGTGCCAGCAGCTCAGACAGGGGCAACACCGGGGAGCTGTTTTTT
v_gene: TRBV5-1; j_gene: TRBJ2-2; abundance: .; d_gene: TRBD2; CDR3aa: CASSISGRGTGELFF; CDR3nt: TGCGCCAGCAGCATTAGCGGGAGAGGCACCGGGGAGCTGTTTTTT
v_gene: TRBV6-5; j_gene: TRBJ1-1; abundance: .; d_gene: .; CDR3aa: CASSYDGGKTEAFF; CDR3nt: TGTGCCAGCAGTTACGACGGGGGGAAAACTGAAGCTTTCTTT
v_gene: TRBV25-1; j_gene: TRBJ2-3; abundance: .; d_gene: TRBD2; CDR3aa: CASSETLAGGLPTDTQYF; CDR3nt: TGTGCCAGCAGTGAAACACTAGCGGGAGGCCTACCCACAGATACGCAGTATTTT
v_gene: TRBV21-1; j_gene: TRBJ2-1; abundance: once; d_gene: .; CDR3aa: CASTPLPPSSSYNEQFF; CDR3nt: TGTGCCAGCACTCCCCTTCCTCCCTCTAGCTCCTACAATGAGCAGTTCTTC
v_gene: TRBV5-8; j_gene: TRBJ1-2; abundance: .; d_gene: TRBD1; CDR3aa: CASTNDRGAYGYTF; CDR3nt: TGTGCCAGCACCAACGACAGGGGGGCTTACGGCTACACCTTC
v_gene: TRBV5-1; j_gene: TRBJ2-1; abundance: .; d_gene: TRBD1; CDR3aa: CASSSGTGIEQFF; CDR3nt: TGCGCCAGCAGCTCCGGGACAGGGATTGAGCAGTTCTTC
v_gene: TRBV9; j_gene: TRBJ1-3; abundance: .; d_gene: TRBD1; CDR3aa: CASSAGTGGTGNTIYF; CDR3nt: TGTGCCAGCAGCGCGGGGACAGGGGGGACTGGAAACACCATATATTTT
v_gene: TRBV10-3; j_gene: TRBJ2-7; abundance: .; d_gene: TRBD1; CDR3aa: CAISEPGTGLTYEQYF; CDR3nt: TGTGCCATCAGTGAGCCCGGGACAGGGCTCACCTACGAGCAGTACTTC
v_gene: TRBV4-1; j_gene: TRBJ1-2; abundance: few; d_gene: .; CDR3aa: CASSPGTPYGYTF; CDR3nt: TGCGCCAGCAGCCCCGGGACTCCGTATGGCTACACCTTC
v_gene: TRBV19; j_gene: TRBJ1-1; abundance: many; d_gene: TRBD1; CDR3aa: CASLKTGIMNTEAFF; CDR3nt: TGTGCCAGTCTTAAGACAGGGATTATGAACACTGAAGCTTTCTTT
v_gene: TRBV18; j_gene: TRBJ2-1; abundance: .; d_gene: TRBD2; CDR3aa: CASSPKPGTSSYNEQFF; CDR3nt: TGTGCCAGCTCACCAAAACCGGGGACTAGCTCCTACAATGAGCAGTTCTTC
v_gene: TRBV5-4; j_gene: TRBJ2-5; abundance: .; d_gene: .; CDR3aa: CASRGAVQETQYF; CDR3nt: TGTGCCAGCAGGGGGGCGGTACAAGAGACCCAGTACTTC
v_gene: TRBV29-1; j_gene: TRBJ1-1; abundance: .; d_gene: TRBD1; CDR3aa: CSVQEQGTEAFF; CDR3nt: TGCAGCGTTCAAGAACAGGGGACTGAAGCTTTCTTT
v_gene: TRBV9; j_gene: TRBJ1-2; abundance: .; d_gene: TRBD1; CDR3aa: CASSNRDRGAGYGYTF; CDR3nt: TGTGCCAGCAGCAACCGGGACAGGGGTGCGGGGTATGGCTACACCTTC
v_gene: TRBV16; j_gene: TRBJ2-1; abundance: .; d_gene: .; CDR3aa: CASIASVSNEQFF; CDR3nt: TGTGCCAGCATAGCTAGCGTTTCAAATGAGCAGTTCTTC
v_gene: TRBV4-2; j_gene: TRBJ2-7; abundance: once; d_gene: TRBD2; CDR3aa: CASSQRALAGGTQEDEQYF; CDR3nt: TGTGCCAGCAGCCAAAGGGCACTAGCGGGAGGGACCCAAGAGGACGAGCAGTACTTC
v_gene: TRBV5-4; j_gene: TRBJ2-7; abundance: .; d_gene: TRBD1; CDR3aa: CASSHETGRGYEQYF; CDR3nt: TGTGCCAGCAGCCACGAGACAGGGCGAGGCTACGAGCAGTACTTC
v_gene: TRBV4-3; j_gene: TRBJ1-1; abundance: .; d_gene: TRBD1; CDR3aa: CASSLRGVNTEAFF; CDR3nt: TGCGCCAGCAGCCTCAGGGGGGTGAACACTGAAGCTTTCTTT
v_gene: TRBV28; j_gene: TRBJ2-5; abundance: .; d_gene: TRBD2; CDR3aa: CASPQGRSGERRETQYF; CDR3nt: TGTGCCAGCCCTCAGGGACGTAGCGGGGAGAGGCGGGAGACCCAGTACTTC
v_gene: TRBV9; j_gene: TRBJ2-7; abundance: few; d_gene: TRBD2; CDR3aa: CASSVSSGRVYEQYF; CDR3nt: TGTGCCAGCAGCGTATCCAGCGGGAGGGTCTACGAGCAGTACTTC
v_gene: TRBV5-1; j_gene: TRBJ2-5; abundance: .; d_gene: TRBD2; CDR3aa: CASSWGVGLAEQETQYF; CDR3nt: TGCGCCAGCAGCTGGGGGGTGGGACTAGCGGAGCAAGAGACCCAGTACTTC
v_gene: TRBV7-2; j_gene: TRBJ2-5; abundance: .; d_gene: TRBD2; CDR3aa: CASSLSGKETQYF; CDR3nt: TGTGCCAGCAGCTTGAGCGGGAAAGAGACCCAGTACTTC
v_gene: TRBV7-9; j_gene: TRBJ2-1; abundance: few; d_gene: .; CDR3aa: CASSLGLRDNEQFF; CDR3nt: TGTGCCAGCAGCTTAGGGTTGAGAGACAATGAGCAGTTCTTC
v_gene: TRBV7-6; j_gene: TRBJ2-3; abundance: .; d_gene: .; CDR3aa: CASSLLGPTDTQYF; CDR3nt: TGTGCCAGCAGCTTACTTGGCCCCACAGATACGCAGTATTTT
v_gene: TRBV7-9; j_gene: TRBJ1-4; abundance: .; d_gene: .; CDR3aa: CASSLTNTNEKLFF; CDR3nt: TGTGCCAGCAGCTTAACAAACACTAATGAAAAACTGTTTTTT
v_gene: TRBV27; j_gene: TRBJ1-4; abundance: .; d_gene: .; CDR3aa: CASSYGQGYEKLFF; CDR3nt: TGTGCCAGCAGTTACGGGCAGGGGTACGAAAAACTGTTTTTT
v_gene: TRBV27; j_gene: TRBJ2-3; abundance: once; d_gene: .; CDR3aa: CASSHGGSTDTQYF; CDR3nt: TGTGCCAGCAGCCATGGAGGAAGCACAGATACGCAGTATTTT
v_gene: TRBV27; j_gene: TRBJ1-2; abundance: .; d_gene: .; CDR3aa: CASSQRGSYGYTF; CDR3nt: TGTGCCAGCAGTCAACGGGGGAGCTATGGCTACACCTTC
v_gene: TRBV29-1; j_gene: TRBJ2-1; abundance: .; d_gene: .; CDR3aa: CSGGGDYYNEQFF; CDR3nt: TGCAGCGGCGGCGGCGATTACTACAATGAGCAGTTCTTC
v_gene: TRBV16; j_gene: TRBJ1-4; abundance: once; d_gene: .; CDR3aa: CASSQSADSEKLFF; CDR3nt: TGTGCCAGCAGCCAATCGGCGGATTCTGAAAAACTGTTTTTT
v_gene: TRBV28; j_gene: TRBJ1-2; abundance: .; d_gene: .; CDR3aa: CASVLGGYGYGYTF; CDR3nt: TGTGCCAGCGTCTTGGGGGGATATGGGTATGGCTACACCTTC
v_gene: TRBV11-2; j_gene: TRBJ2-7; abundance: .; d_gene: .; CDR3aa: CASRLRGKSSYEQYF; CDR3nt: TGTGCCAGCAGACTAAGGGGTAAAAGCTCCTACGAGCAGTACTTC
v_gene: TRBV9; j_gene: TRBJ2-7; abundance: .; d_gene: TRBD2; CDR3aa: CASSLTSGSPSFRYEQYF; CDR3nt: TGTGCCAGCAGCTTAACTAGCGGGAGTCCTTCATTTCGATACGAGCAGTACTTC
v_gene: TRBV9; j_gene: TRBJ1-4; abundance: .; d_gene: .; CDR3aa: CASSPQIGNEKLFF; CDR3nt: TGTGCCAGCAGCCCGCAGATTGGTAATGAAAAACTGTTTTTT
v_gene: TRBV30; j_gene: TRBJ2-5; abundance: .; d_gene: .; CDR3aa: CAWKDRTDQETQYF; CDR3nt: TGTGCCTGGAAAGACAGGACCGACCAAGAGACCCAGTACTTC
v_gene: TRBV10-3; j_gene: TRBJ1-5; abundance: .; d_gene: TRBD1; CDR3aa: CAIRSTGDNQPQHF; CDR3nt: TGTGCCATCAGGTCGACAGGGGACAATCAGCCCCAGCATTTT
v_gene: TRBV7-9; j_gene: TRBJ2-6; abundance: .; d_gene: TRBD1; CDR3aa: CSSILLGTAGANVLTF; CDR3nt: TGTTCCAGCATCCTCCTCGGGACAGCTGGGGCCAACGTCCTGACTTTC
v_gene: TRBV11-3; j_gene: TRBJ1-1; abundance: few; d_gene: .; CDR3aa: CASSVDGPNTEAFF; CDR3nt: TGTGCCAGCAGCGTCGATGGGCCGAACACTGAAGCTTTCTTT